This TCR beta chain was found in a study of PD-1 blockade in mismatch repair-deficient tumors. Data came from immunoSEQ multiplex PCR; TCRdb stores just in-frame clones and leaves some out. The sample shows 120,000 or so clones, around nine tenths of them seen only once. Specimen: peripheral blood, collected 70 to 73 weeks after starting pembrolizumab. The TCR sequence derives from an adult with mismatch repair-deficient cancer.

The CDR3 DNA reads TGTGCCAGCAGCCAAGATTGGGGACCTGGCACCTACAATGAGCAGTTCTTC. Translating it yields CASSQDWGPGTYNEQFF. The chain has TRBV14 and TRBJ2-1; either TRBD1 or TRBD2 may fit D (5 bases each). Trimming removed 0 bases from V and 2 bases from J, with 14 bases in between. This CDR3 contains 17 residues. Germline loops: CDR1 SGHDN, CDR2 FVKESK.